Listed here are 18 T cell receptor beta chains from one sample, sequenced in a study of glioma-infiltrating T cells after dendritic cell vaccination. The method was immunoSEQ multiplex PCR; TCRdb's version includes in-frame clones alone and lacks a portion of them. The sample holds 80,000 to 100,000 clones, 75% to 90% seen once. Time point: after dendritic cell vaccination, including at tumor progression/relapse. Sequences were derived from blood, sampled after dendritic cell vaccination. These receptors all stem from a human donor with glioblastoma.

The chain employs TRBV5-4 and TRBJ1-2; 8 bases agree with TRBD1. The CDR3 is 14 amino acids. Per germline, CDR1 SGHNT and CDR2 YYREEE (reference sequence). The V gene end was trimmed by 6 bases and the J gene end by 7 bases; junction bases not matched to a gene: 11. The CDR3 DNA is TGTGCCAGCACCCCTCGGACAGGGATGGGTGGCTACACCTTC. Residues: CASTPRTGMGGYTF.

The rearrangement joins TRBV18 to TRBJ1-4, with D possibly matching TRBD1 (5 bases). Trimming shortened V by 3 bases and J by 4 bases, and 9 bases separated the two germline ends. The germline V gene encodes CDR1 KGHSH and CDR2 LQKENI. The CDR3 loop spans 14 amino acids. CDR3 in DNA: TGTGCCAGCTCACCGGGACTGATTAATGAAAAACTGTTTTTT. As protein: CASSPGLINEKLFF.

The chain couples TRBV6-5 to TRBJ1-5; D not certain. CDR1 and CDR2 (germline): MNHEY, SVGAGI. The V and J ends lost 2 bases and 5 bases respectively, with 10 bases between them. CDR3 length: 14 amino acids. CDR3 protein: CASSYGSSYQPQHF. CDR3 nucleotide sequence: TGTGCCAGCAGTTACGGTAGCAGCTATCAGCCCCAGCATTTT.

The chain recombines TRBV4-2 with TRBJ2-1, with D possibly TRBD1 on 5 matching bases. Looked up from germline, CDR1 is LGHNA and CDR2 is YNFKEQ. The CDR3 covers 17 residues. V lost 4 bases and J 5 bases, leaving 21 bases between the germline ends. CDR3 region: CASSPGIFGPPNNEQFF. DNA for the CDR3: TGTGCCAGCAGCCCAGGGATCTTTGGGCCGCCTAACAATGAGCAGTTCTTC.

This chain connects TRBV2 to TRBJ1-1, with D uncertain. The CDR3 is 12 amino acids. V lost 8 bases, J lost 4 bases, and 11 bases lay in between. Germline CDR1 SNHLY, CDR2 FYNNEI. Here the CDR3 reads CASVVGGTEAFF. The CDR3 nucleotides are TGTGCCAGCGTGGTCGGAGGCACTGAAGCTTTCTTT.

This chain joins TRBV6-5 and TRBJ2-5; a weak D match, TRBD2 (5 bases). Trimming took 4 bases from V and 11 from J, leaving 17 bases between them. The CDR3 covers 13 residues. The germline CDR1 and CDR2 sequences are MNHEY and SVGAGI. The CDR3, as DNA: TGTGCCAGCAGTTCTCCGGGATCGGGGAAGCAGTACTTC. Translated: CASSSPGSGKQYF.

V is TRBV4-2 and J is TRBJ2-2; 9 bases map to TRBD1. The CDR3 is 16 residues long. With V trimmed by 5 bases and J by 1 base, 5 bases remained unmatched. CDR1 is LGHNA, CDR2 YNFKEQ, per germline. As DNA, the CDR3 is TGTGCCAGCAGCAACGCGGGACAGGGGAACACCGGGGAGCTGTTTTTT. Translated: CASSNAGQGNTGELFF.

J is TRBJ2-7 and V is TRBV5-1; D may be TRBD2 (6 bases). Trimming removed 2 bases at V and 1 base at J, with 13 bases between. Looked up from germline, CDR1 is SGHRS and CDR2 is YFSETQ. CDR3 length: 15 residues. The CDR3 spells CASSLNPGVSYEQYF. The CDR3 region has the DNA TGCGCCAGCAGCTTAAATCCGGGGGTTTCCTACGAGCAGTACTTC.

This rearrangement joins TRBV5-1 to TRBJ2-3, with 7 nucleotides matching TRBD2. J lost 2 bases, V lost 4 bases, and 4 bases had no gene match. CDR3 length: 14 residues. Germline CDR1 SGHRS, CDR2 YFSETQ. Here the CDR3 DNA reads TGCGCCAGCAGCGCGGGGGACCCCACAGATACGCAGTATTTT. It specifies CASSAGDPTDTQYF.

This clone has a single count. The chain joins TRBV18 to TRBJ1-6; TRBD1 is a possible D gene (5 bases). The CDR3 runs to 17 residues. Germline V gene sequence: CDR1 KGHSH, CDR2 LQKENI. V lost 3 bases, J lost 8 bases, and 20 bases lay in between. This chain's CDR3 is CASSPTPPGVKDSPLHF. DNA of the CDR3: TGTGCCAGCTCACCCACACCGCCGGGGGTGAAGGATTCACCCCTCCACTTT. Using reference TRBV18 and TRBJ1-6 for the parts outside the CDR3, the full variable domain is NAGVMQNPRHLVRRRGQEARLRCSPMKGHSHVYWYRQLPEEGLKFMVYLQKENIIDESGMPKERFSAEFPKEGPSILRIQQVVRGDSAAYFCASSPTPPGVKDSPLHFGNGTRLTVT.

This clone was observed a few times. The CDR3 here is CAISDKGFNYGYTF. The CDR3 DNA is TGTGCCATCAGTGATAAGGGGTTTAACTATGGCTACACCTTC. This chain joins TRBV10-3 and TRBJ1-2; a weak D match, TRBD1 (5 bases). The V end was cut by 3 bases, the J end by 1 base, with 9 bases between. Germline assignment: CDR1 ENHRY and CDR2 SYGVKD. The CDR3 sequence is 14 residues long.

The V and J genes are TRBV5-4 and TRBJ2-2; 7 nucleotides align to TRBD2. The CDR3 extends over 16 amino acids. The germline CDR1 and CDR2 sequences are SGHNT and YYREEE (reference sequence). V was clipped by 2 bases and J by 2 bases; unmatched bases: 6. CDR3 sequence reads: CASSFGGSRNTGELFF. The CDR3 DNA is TGTGCCAGCAGCTTTGGCGGGAGTCGTAACACCGGGGAGCTGTTTTTT. The whole variable domain, filled in from reference TRBV5-4 and TRBJ2-2, reads ETGVTQSPTHLIKTRGQQVTLRCSSQSGHNTVSWYQQALGQGPQFIFQYYREEENGRGNFPPRFSGLQFPNYSSELNVNALELDDSALYLCASSFGGSRNTGELFFGEGSRLTVL.

In this sample, this clone turned up once. The CDR3 DNA reads as TGTGCCAGCAGCGTCGGGACAGTTAATTATAGCAATCAGCCCCAGCATTTT. Protein: CASSVGTVNYSNQPQHF. The chain recombines TRBV9 with TRBJ1-5; 7 nucleotides match TRBD1. Germline loops: CDR1 SGDLS, CDR2 YYNGEE. This CDR3 is 17 amino acids long. The J segment lost 0 bases and the V segment lost 2 bases, leaving 8 bases of the junction unmatched.

Turning to this clone: The sample carries other DNA sequences with the same CDR3. CDR3 coding DNA: TGCGCCAGCAGTCTGACAGGGACCTACGAGCAGTACTTC. This sequence encodes CASSLTGTYEQYF. The chain links TRBV5-1 to TRBJ2-7, with 7 nucleotides matching TRBD1. Losses at the gene ends were 5 bases for V and 2 bases for J; bases not matched to a gene: 4. This CDR3 contains 13 residues. The germline CDR1 and CDR2 sequences are SGHRS and YFSETQ.

This chain uses TRBV5-1 with TRBJ2-1; 7 bases are shared with TRBD2. The germline V gene has CDR1 SGHRS and CDR2 YFSETQ. This CDR3 comprises 15 residues. The V gene end was trimmed by 4 bases and the J gene end by 6 bases; junction bases not matched to a gene: 10. This chain's CDR3 is CASSPGLGATNEQFF. The DNA of the CDR3 is TGCGCCAGCAGCCCCGGACTAGGGGCTACCAATGAGCAGTTCTTC. Looking up the rest from reference TRBV5-1 and TRBJ2-1 gives the full variable domain: KAGVTQTPRYLIKTRGQQVTLSCSPISGHRSVSWYQQTPGQGLQFLFEYFSETQRNKGNFPGRFSGRQFSNSRSEMNVSTLELGDSALYLCASSPGLGATNEQFFGPGTRLTVL.

The V and J genes are TRBV4-1 and TRBJ2-3; D perhaps matches TRBD2 (6 bases). Germline CDR1 reads MGHRA; CDR2 reads YSYEKL. V gave up 0 bases and J gave up 0 bases, with 16 bases separating them. The CDR3 length is 18 residues. CDR3 coding DNA: TGCGCCAGCAGCCAAGAACGGGTCTGGGGGACTAGCACAGATACGCAGTATTTT. The encoded protein is CASSQERVWGTSTDTQYF.

Only a few counts were recorded for this clone. J is TRBJ1-4 and V is TRBV29-1; TRBD1 might be the D (6 bases). This CDR3 spans 14 amino acids. The V gene lost 7 bases and the J gene lost 3 bases, with 15 bases spanning the gap. The germline V gene encodes CDR1 SQVTM and CDR2 ANQGSEA. The CDR3 nucleotides are TGCAGCGCAGGGGAGTTTGGGCCTAATGAAAAACTGTTTTTT. Amino acids: CSAGEFGPNEKLFF.

The V call is TRBV4-2, the J call TRBJ2-1; 16 nucleotides agree with TRBD2. The CDR3 extends over 17 amino acids. Trimming removed 1 base from V and 6 bases from J; junction bases left unmatched: 3. The germline CDR1 and CDR2 sequences are LGHNA and YNFKEQ. CDR3 loop: CASSQAGLAGGPNEQFF. As DNA, the CDR3 is TGTGCCAGCAGCCAAGCGGGACTAGCGGGGGGGCCCAATGAGCAGTTCTTC.